The present T cell receptor (beta chain) was sequenced within a study of blood T cell repertoires in COVID-19. This clone came up once. The J segment lost 8 bases and the V segment lost 3 bases, leaving 8 bases of the junction unmatched. The germline CDR1 and CDR2 sequences are GTSNPN and SVGIG (reference sequence). The CDR3 is 14 amino acids. The protocol was immunoSEQ multiplex PCR, while the TCRdb copy is restricted to in-frame clones and leaves out a portion. The sample carries 200,000 to 250,000 clones, approximately 84% recorded once. Material: peripheral blood. The rearrangement uses TRBV30 and TRBJ1-4; 8 bases line up with TRBD1. This receptor was taken from a man at least 80 years old with acute or convalescent COVID-19. This CDR3 reads CAWSLGQGVEKLFF. CDR3 DNA: TGTGCCTGGAGCCTCGGACAGGGAGTGGAAAAACTGTTTTTT.